This TCR beta chain was captured in a study of cytomegalovirus exposure and HLA in healthy donors. Study-wide points: It is likely that the observed cluster of highly shared sequence variants was a sequencing artifact. In terms of immune exposure information, only CMV serostatus was available.

This clone was picked up one time. Its target is unknown. The DNA is omitted, as the CDR3 cannot be located on it reliably, and the CDR3 follows TCRdb's listing. The PCR contained 60 Vbeta and 13 Jbeta primers. Authors' analysis steps: Later reanalysis found around 80 million unique TCR beta chains, approximately 11 million of them shared. TCRdb's copy holds only in-frame clones and misses some; the assay was immunoSEQ multiplex PCR. That table is the source of V, J and clone size, and D and trimming were worked out from the DNA. The table lists around 150,000 clones, around three quarters of them singletons. The sequenced material came from PBMCs. This receptor was obtained from a middle-aged man in good health and CMV-seropositive.

The CDR3 sequence is CASILDRVGVQPQHF. The rearrangement uses TRBV6-1 and TRBJ1-5; TRBD1, the table's D call, lacks a check against the DNA. The CDR3 comprises 15 residues, both ends counted. The germline V gene has CDR1 MNHNS and CDR2 SASEGT.